A single sample gave rise to the 32 T cell receptor beta chains below, sequenced in a study of T-cell reconstitution after alpha-beta-depleted transplantation in children. The TCRbeta library was prepared with unique molecular identifiers. Each CDR3 protein gets one entry after TCRdb re-called the PCR reads with MiXCR. This table has tens of thousands of distinct CDR3 sequences, 5.5% to 7.5% appearing once. The source material was PBMCs, mostly from graft donor cells, sampled 60 days after TCRalphabeta/CD19-depleted stem cell transplant. These receptors were obtained from a female patient under 10 years old who had a stem cell transplant for aplastic anemia, so the T cells may come from the graft donor.

This clonotype has at least ten counts. This chain links TRBV7-9 with TRBJ2-1, with 11 nucleotides matching TRBD2. V lost 5 bases and J lost 5; bases outside the gene matches: 5. Germline CDR1 is SEHNR and CDR2 is FQNEAQ (reference sequence). The CDR3 length is 15 residues. This CDR3 is CASSLLAGGDNEQFF. The DNA of the CDR3 is TGTGCCAGCAGCCTTCTAGCGGGGGGAGACAATGAGCAGTTCTTC.

This clonotype was seen many times. The chain uses TRBV24-1 and TRBJ2-1; TRBD2 is a possible D gene (5 bases). Germline V CDR1 and CDR2: KGHDR, SFDVKD. The CDR3 runs to 13 residues. V was pared by 1 base and J by 7 bases, with 7 bases between. As DNA, the CDR3 is TGTGCCACCAGTGATTTTGGGGAGAATGAGCAGTTCTTC. It is translated as CATSDFGENEQFF.

This clonotype was seen at least ten times. This rearrangement joins TRBV10-2 to TRBJ2-7; D unresolved. V lost 3 bases, J lost 3 bases, and 6 bases lay in between. The germline gives CDR1 WSHSY, CDR2 SAAADI. This CDR3 spans 12 amino acids. Written as DNA, the CDR3 is TGCGCCAGCAGTGATCAGAACTACGAGCAGTACTTC. Its protein product is CASSDQNYEQYF.

A note on this clonotype: This may stem from a read error, because a much larger clone lies one nucleotide away. The chain uses TRBV7-9 and TRBJ2-3; D remains unclear. The CDR3 spans 14 residues. Germline V CDR1 and CDR2: SEHNR, FQNEAQ (reference sequence). This CDR3 is CTSSFPTFRDTQYF. Written as DNA, the CDR3 is TGTACCAGCAGCTTCCCGACCTTCAGAGATACGCAGTATTTT. Filled out from reference TRBV7-9 and TRBJ2-3, the complete variable domain reads DTGVSQNPRHKITKRGQNVTFRCDPISEHNRLYWYRQTLGQGPEFLTYFQNEAQLEKSRLLSDRFSAERPKGSFSTLEIQRTEQGDSAMYLCTSSFPTFRDTQYFGPGTRLTVL.

This clonotype came up many times. This chain links TRBV24-1 with TRBJ2-3; a possible D gene is TRBD1 (5 bases). Trimming left V 0 bases short and J 0 bases short, with 12 bases between. This CDR3 has 17 amino acids. Per germline, CDR1 KGHDR and CDR2 SFDVKD. The CDR3 sequence is CATSDLGTGSSTDTQYF. CDR3 DNA sequence: TGTGCCACCAGTGATTTGGGTACAGGCTCTAGCACAGATACGCAGTATTTT.

This clonotype was observed a handful of times. This chain connects TRBV15 to TRBJ2-7, with 11 bases fitting TRBD1. There are 15 residues in the CDR3. Germline V gives CDR1 LNHNV, CDR2 YYDKDF (reference sequence). V shed 0 bases, J shed 2 bases, and the junction held 0 bases outside the gene matches. Here the CDR3 DNA reads TGTGCCACCAGCAGAGAGGGACAGGGGGCCTACGAGCAGTACTTC. It encodes CATSREGQGAYEQYF.

The sample holds many counts of this clonotype. J is TRBJ2-5 and V is TRBV20-1; D possibly corresponds to TRBD1 (7 bases). CDR3 length equals 14 residues. V gave up 6 bases and J gave up 2 bases, with 16 bases separating them. The germline CDR1 and CDR2 sequences are DFQATT and SNEGSKA (reference sequence). The CDR3 DNA reads as TGCAGTGCCGTTCAGGGGGGCCCTCAAGAGACCCAGTACTTC. Protein: CSAVQGGPQETQYF.

This clonotype was observed many times. The chain combines TRBV10-3 with TRBJ2-1; possibly TRBD1 for D (6 bases). CDR3 length equals 14 residues. Trimming left V 0 bases short and J 7 bases short, with 10 bases between. The V gene's germline CDR1 is ENHRY and CDR2 SYGVKD. CDR3 in amino acids: CAISESGRGNEQFF. CDR3 bases: TGTGCCATCAGTGAGTCGGGCAGGGGAAATGAGCAGTTCTTC.

This clonotype came up many times. The V gene is TRBV4-1, the J gene TRBJ2-6; 10 bases map to TRBD2. Germline loops: CDR1 MGHRA, CDR2 YSYEKL. Trimming cost V 5 bases and J 0 bases; bases outside gene matches: 4. This CDR3 comprises 17 residues. The CDR3 protein is CASSNSGGFSGANVLTF. As DNA, the CDR3 is TGCGCCAGCAGCAATAGCGGGGGGTTCTCTGGGGCCAACGTCCTGACTTTC.

In its sample, this clonotype was seen many times. The chain combines TRBV20-1 with TRBJ2-5; D unresolved. Germline assignment: CDR1 DFQATT and CDR2 SNEGSKA (reference sequence). Trimming cost V 3 bases and J 1 base, with 9 bases left between them. The CDR3 length is 13 residues. CDR3 protein: CSARAAVQETQYF. The DNA of the CDR3 is TGCAGTGCTAGGGCGGCCGTCCAAGAGACCCAGTACTTC.

This clonotype has at least ten counts. This chain connects TRBV12-3 or TRBV12-4 to TRBJ2-5; D gene uncertain. V was pared by 3 bases and J by 5 bases, with 7 bases between. This CDR3 spans 12 amino acids. The CDR3 DNA reads as TGTGCCAGCAGTTTTTCACCCGAGACCCAGTACTTC. Translated: CASSFSPETQYF.

This clonotype turned up a few times. J is TRBJ2-7 and V is TRBV18, with D possibly being TRBD1 (6 bases). V lost 0 bases and J 2 bases, leaving 11 bases between the germline ends. The CDR3 extends over 15 amino acids. Per germline, CDR1 KGHSH and CDR2 LQKENI. CDR3 coding DNA: TGTGCCAGCTCACCACCGTCCCCAGGGGCCTACGAGCAGTACTTC. It is translated as CASSPPSPGAYEQYF. The whole variable domain, remainder taken from reference TRBV18 and TRBJ2-7, is NAGVMQNPRHLVRRRGQEARLRCSPMKGHSHVYWYRQLPEEGLKFMVYLQKENIIDESGMPKERFSAEFPKEGPSILRIQQVVRGDSAAYFCASSPPSPGAYEQYFGPGTRLTVT.

CDR3 region: CASSNRWTQYF. The CDR3 DNA reads TGTGCCAGTTCTAACAGGTGGACCCAGTACTTC. The chain has TRBV6-1 and TRBJ2-5; D perhaps matches TRBD1 (5 bases). The CDR3 loop spans 11 amino acids. Between the trimmed V and J ends, which lost 9 bases and 7 bases, there was a span of 12 bases. Germline assignment: CDR1 MNHNS and CDR2 SASEGT.

This clonotype came up many times. The chain uses TRBV3-1 and TRBJ1-6, with D hard to call. The CDR3 totals 14 residues. Germline values: CDR1 LGHDT, CDR2 YNNKEL (reference sequence). Trimming removed 0 bases at V and 9 bases at J, with 9 bases between. CDR3 residues: CASSQDRQGSPLHF. The CDR3 DNA reads as TGTGCCAGCAGCCAAGATAGGCAAGGTTCACCCCTCCACTTT.

This clonotype was counted at least ten times. Relative to the germline gene, one junction end is altered; a read error may explain this. The rearrangement joins TRBV4-3 to TRBJ1-4; TRBD1 is a possible D gene (5 bases). This CDR3 comprises 15 residues. Germline V lookup: CDR1 LGHNA, CDR2 YSLEER. The CDR3 DNA reads as TGCGCCAGCACCCAAACCGGAGGGGTTAATGAAAAACTGTTTTTT. Its protein product is CASTQTGGVNEKLFF.

This clonotype was detected a few times. The chain links TRBV6-1 to TRBJ1-2; no reliable D call. Trimming shortened V by 6 bases and J by 6 bases, and 17 bases separated the two germline ends. Germline loops: CDR1 MNHNS, CDR2 SASEGT. The CDR3 length is 14 residues. CDR3 loop: CASRVGRKVDGYTF. The CDR3, as DNA: TGTGCCAGCAGAGTGGGCAGAAAGGTGGATGGCTACACCTTC.

V is TRBV5-1 and J is TRBJ2-1; D may be TRBD2 (6 bases). The germline V and J ends were trimmed by 5 bases and 0 bases, with 6 bases remaining between them. This CDR3 has 13 residues. The germline V gene encodes CDR1 SGHRS and CDR2 YFSETQ. This chain's CDR3 is CASRAGSYNEQFF. The CDR3 coding sequence is TGCGCCAGCAGAGCGGGCTCCTACAATGAGCAGTTCTTC.

This clonotype was seen at least ten times. The V call is TRBV5-1, the J call TRBJ1-2; D might be TRBD1 (5 bases). Between the trimmed V and J ends, which lost 4 bases and 4 bases, there was a span of 11 bases. Germline loops: CDR1 SGHRS, CDR2 YFSETQ. The length of the CDR3 is 13 residues. In nucleotides, the CDR3 is TGCGCCAGCAGCGACGACAGTCTCTATGGCTACACCTTC. Translation: CASSDDSLYGYTF.

This clonotype has at least ten counts. CDR3 residues: CASSPPPGDNEQFF. The CDR3 DNA is TGTGCCAGCTCACCACCCCCGGGGGACAATGAGCAGTTCTTC. The rearrangement uses TRBV18 and TRBJ2-1, with D possibly TRBD2 on 6 matching bases. Trimming took off 0 bases at V and 5 bases at J, with 8 bases between the two ends. The germline gives CDR1 KGHSH, CDR2 LQKENI. The CDR3 contains 14 residues.

This clonotype was seen repeatedly, ten times or more. The chain employs TRBV5-1 and TRBJ1-1; 8 bases align to TRBD1. Germline trimming cut 7 bases from V and 4 bases from J; bases unmatched to any gene: 12. CDR3 length equals 15 residues. CDR1 is SGHRS and CDR2 is YFSETQ in the germline V gene. CDR3: CASGPSTGAGTEAFF. DNA for the CDR3: TGCGCCAGCGGACCTTCGACAGGGGCGGGCACTGAAGCTTTCTTT.

Regarding this clonotype: A read error may explain this, as a much larger clone is one base away. V and J are TRBV20-1 and TRBJ2-7; TRBD1 matches at 7 bases. The CDR3 runs 14 residues. From germline, CDR1 is DFQATT and CDR2 SNEGSKA (reference sequence). The CDR3, as DNA: TGCAGTGCTACCCCCCGGACAGGAAACTACGACCAGTACTTC. It yields the protein CSATPRTGNYDQYF.

This clonotype was recorded many times. The chain carries TRBV5-5 and TRBJ2-3, with D perhaps matching TRBD2 (6 bases). The germline V and J ends were trimmed by 4 bases and 1 base, with 13 bases remaining between them. The germline CDR1 and CDR2 sequences are SGHKS and YYEKEE (reference sequence). CDR3 length equals 15 residues. The CDR3, as DNA: TGTGCCAGCAGCGGGGGGATTCTAGGCACAGATACGCAGTATTTT. It encodes CASSGGILGTDTQYF.

In its sample, this clonotype was seen many times. This chain links TRBV5-1 with TRBJ2-7; tentatively, D is TRBD2 (6 bases). CDR1 is SGHRS and CDR2 is YFSETQ in the germline V gene. The V end lost 5 bases, the J end lost 6 bases, and 18 bases lay between the germline ends. The CDR3 spans 14 residues. The CDR3 sequence is CASSLEGTLSEQYF. As DNA, the CDR3 is TGCGCCAGCAGTCTGGAGGGAACCCTCTCCGAGCAGTACTTC.

This clonotype was detected ten times or more. This chain joins TRBV29-1 and TRBJ1-2; D unresolved. Germline V gene sequence: CDR1 SQVTM, CDR2 ANQGSEA. This CDR3 region has 13 residues. Trimming shortened V by 0 bases and J by 3 bases, and 8 bases separated the two germline ends. CDR3 DNA sequence: TGCAGCGTTGAAGATTCCCGTGACTATGGCTACACCTTC. Amino acids: CSVEDSRDYGYTF.

This clonotype was detected ten times or more. The rearrangement uses TRBV9 and TRBJ2-5, with TRBD2 matching 11 bases. The V gene's germline CDR1 is SGDLS and CDR2 YYNGEE. Unmatched junction bases numbered 2, after V lost 0 bases and J lost 1 base. The CDR3 has 16 residues. The CDR3 nucleotides are TGTGCCAGCAGCGTAGGACTAGCGGGGCCCCAAGAGACCCAGTACTTC. This sequence encodes CASSVGLAGPQETQYF.

This clonotype came up many times. The rearrangement joins TRBV9 to TRBJ2-3, with TRBD2 identical over 15 bases. From germline, CDR1 is SGDLS and CDR2 YYNGEE. Trimming at V came to 4 bases and at J to 3 bases, leaving 6 bases not matched to a gene. The CDR3 covers 17 residues. CDR3 in amino acids: CASSLGLAGGPTDTQYF. Written as DNA, the CDR3 is TGTGCCAGCAGCTTAGGACTAGCGGGGGGGCCTACAGATACGCAGTATTTT. Together with reference TRBV9 and TRBJ2-3, the CDR3 gives the full variable domain: DSGVTQTPKHLITATGQRVTLRCSPRSGDLSVYWYQQSLDQGLQFLIQYYNGEERAKGNILERFSAQQFPDLHSELNLSSLELGDSALYFCASSLGLAGGPTDTQYFGPGTRLTVL.

Ten or more counts support this clonotype. V is TRBV11-2 and J is TRBJ2-1; the D gene could be TRBD1 or TRBD2 (5 bases each). V was cut by 5 bases and J by 8 bases, with 19 bases left in between. Germline-derived CDR1 and CDR2 are SGHAT and FQNNGV. The length of the CDR3 is 15 residues. As DNA, the CDR3 is TGTGCCAGCAGCCCTCAGGGAGCGGTTGCCGATGAGCAGTTCTTC. Translation gives CASSPQGAVADEQFF.

This clonotype was counted ten times or more. This chain uses TRBV28 with TRBJ2-7; D unclear. Germline loops: CDR1 MDHEN, CDR2 SYDVKM. The V gene lost 3 bases and the J gene lost 0 bases, with 15 bases spanning the gap. CDR3 size: 16 residues. CDR3 region: CASSFPWTASSYEQYF. CDR3 nucleotides: TGTGCCAGCAGTTTCCCCTGGACCGCCAGCTCCTACGAGCAGTACTTC.

This clonotype was seen at least ten times. The J gene is TRBJ2-7, the V gene TRBV7-2; 8 nucleotides match TRBD2. The CDR3 contains 15 residues. The V gene end was trimmed by 4 bases and the J gene end by 4 bases; junction bases not matched to a gene: 9. CDR1 and CDR2 (germline): SGHTA, FQGNSA. CDR3 sequence (DNA): TGTGCCAGCAGCTCCGCCGGGAGCGGGGGTTACGAGCAGTACTTC. It specifies CASSSAGSGGYEQYF.

This clonotype is termed medium-sized. J is TRBJ2-1 and V is TRBV12-3 or TRBV12-4, with D perhaps matching TRBD2 (6 bases). The CDR3 is made up of 13 amino acids. The germline V and J ends were trimmed by 1 base and 14 bases, with 15 bases remaining between them. Written as DNA, the CDR3 is TGTGCCAGCAGTTTAGGGATTCAGAGGAGGGAGTTCTTC. Translating it yields CASSLGIQRREFF.

In its sample, this clonotype was seen many times. CDR3 in amino acids: CASSLTGMVTEAFF. Here the CDR3 DNA reads TGCGCCAGCAGCTTGACAGGGATGGTTACTGAAGCTTTCTTT. V usage is TRBV5-1 and J usage is TRBJ1-1; TRBD1 might be the D (6 bases). Germline V gives CDR1 SGHRS, CDR2 YFSETQ. The CDR3 covers 14 residues. V was cut by 1 base and J by 5 bases, with 12 bases left in between.

This clonotype was recorded many times. The rearrangement uses TRBV12-3 or TRBV12-4 and TRBJ2-5, with D maybe TRBD2 (7 bases). This CDR3 is built from 13 residues. V was clipped by 6 bases and J by 5 bases, with 13 bases between them. CDR3 sequence reads: CASRGGAAETQYF. The CDR3, as DNA: TGTGCCAGCAGGGGGGGGGCCGCGGAGACCCAGTACTTC.